This is a list of T cell receptor beta chains from one sample in a study of identical twins. TCRdb reanalysed the 5' RACE reads using MiXCR and keeps one entry per CDR3 protein. The data hold a few hundred thousand distinct CDR3 sequences, with 9% to 10% observed a single time. This sample was also put to use in a study of yellow fever vaccine responses in identical twins.

The material sequenced was PBMCs. These receptors came from a woman under 30 in good health. Each CDR3 is given with its conserved first and last residue. A D gene is named only where the DNA matches it firmly. A row's size may be missing; if present it is once, few, many or a size class.

V gene	D gene	J gene	clone size	CDR3 protein	CDR3 DNA
TRBV20-1	TRBD1	TRBJ2-2	few	CSARVIRQGVTGELFF	TGCAGTGCTAGAGTGATAAGGCAGGGGGTCACCGGGGAGCTGTTTTTT
TRBV10-3	.	TRBJ1-6	many	CAISESTIDRYNSPLHF	TGTGCCATCAGTGAGTCGACAATTGACCGGTATAATTCACCCCTCCACTTT
TRBV7-9	.	TRBJ2-3	many	CASSFSGDTQYF	TGTGCCAGCAGTTTCTCGGGGGATACGCAGTATTTT
TRBV4-3	.	TRBJ2-1	many	CASSQDAAQYNEQFF	TGCGCCAGCAGCCAAGACGCCGCACAGTACAATGAGCAGTTCTTC
TRBV5-4	TRBD2	TRBJ2-5	few	CASSFSRGALETQYF	TGTGCCAGCAGCTTCTCGCGGGGGGCCTTGGAGACCCAGTACTTC
TRBV6-4	.	TRBJ2-2	.	CASSDEPSGELFF	TGTGCCAGCAGTGATGAGCCGTCCGGGGAGCTGTTTTTT
TRBV7-9	TRBD1	TRBJ2-7	few	CASSLLDREYEQYF	TGTGCCAGCAGCTTATTGGACAGGGAGTACGAGCAGTACTTC
TRBV3-1	TRBD2	TRBJ2-1	.	CASSVDSGTSANEQFF	TGTGCCAGCAGCGTCGATTCCGGGACTAGCGCCAATGAGCAGTTCTTC
TRBV3-1	.	TRBJ2-2	few	CASSQGVKIGELFF	TGTGCCAGCAGCCAAGGTGTGAAAATCGGGGAGCTGTTTTTT
TRBV27	.	TRBJ1-2	many	CASSHFSTGYNYGYTF	TGTGCCAGCAGTCATTTTTCTACGGGGTATAACTATGGCTACACCTTC
TRBV20-1	.	TRBJ2-3	.	CSARDQDGGIDTQYF	TGCAGTGCTAGAGATCAGGACGGCGGCATAGATACGCAGTATTTT
TRBV6-6	.	TRBJ2-7	.	CASSYSTEQYF	TGTGCCAGCAGTTACTCAACCGAGCAGTACTTC
TRBV7-9	.	TRBJ1-1	.	CASKSGATEAFF	TGTGCCAGCAAGTCGGGGGCAACTGAAGCTTTCTTT
TRBV12-3/TRBV12-4	TRBD2	TRBJ2-2	few	CASSFSMGGTNTGELFF	TGTGCCAGCAGTTTTTCGATGGGGGGGACGAACACCGGGGAGCTGTTTTTT
TRBV12-3/TRBV12-4	.	TRBJ2-5	few	CASSRKGGQETQYF	TGTGCCAGCAGTAGAAAGGGGGGACAAGAGACCCAGTACTTC
TRBV6-5	TRBD2	TRBJ2-2	.	CASSYSTSRNTGELFF	TGTGCCAGCAGTTACTCGACTAGCCGGAACACCGGGGAGCTGTTTTTT
TRBV29-1	.	TRBJ2-7	few	CSVHGVYEQYF	TGCAGCGTCCATGGCGTCTACGAGCAGTACTTC
TRBV18	.	TRBJ2-2	few	CASSPRREAGTGELFF	TGTGCCAGCTCACCAAGGAGGGAGGCCGGCACCGGGGAGCTGTTTTTT
TRBV3-1	TRBD1	TRBJ1-2	few	CASSQTTGGYYGYTF	TGTGCCAGCAGCCAAACGACAGGGGGGTATTATGGCTACACCTTC
TRBV7-2	.	TRBJ2-3	.	CASSASGRGVDTQYF	TGTGCCAGCAGCGCAAGCGGGCGGGGCGTGGATACGCAGTATTTT
TRBV12-3/TRBV12-4	.	TRBJ2-7	many	CASSSGYGSYEQYF	TGTGCCAGCAGTTCTGGTTACGGATCCTACGAGCAGTACTTC
TRBV12-3/TRBV12-4	TRBD2	TRBJ2-1	.	CASSQLAGGPGEQFF	TGTGCCAGCAGTCAACTAGCGGGAGGGCCGGGGGAGCAGTTCTTC
TRBV7-9	TRBD1	TRBJ2-3	few	CASSPDGQGRSTDTQYF	TGTGCCAGCAGCCCGGACGGACAGGGTCGCAGCACAGATACGCAGTATTTT
TRBV29-1	TRBD2	TRBJ2-7	many	CSVRVAGSSYEQYF	TGCAGCGTTCGAGTAGCGGGAAGCTCCTACGAGCAGTACTTC
TRBV28	.	TRBJ2-1	few	CASSLVRDKYNEQFF	TGTGCCAGCAGTTTAGTACGGGACAAGTACAATGAGCAGTTCTTC
TRBV15	TRBD2	TRBJ2-5	few	CATSRGTKETQYF	TGTGCCACCAGCAGGGGGACTAAAGAGACCCAGTACTTC
TRBV15	TRBD1	TRBJ2-1	many	CATSREDRGYNEQFF	TGTGCCACCAGCAGAGAGGACAGGGGTTACAATGAGCAGTTCTTC
TRBV20-1	.	TRBJ1-1	few	CSAKRGNTEAFF	TGCAGTGCTAAGCGCGGGAACACTGAAGCTTTCTTT
TRBV4-3	.	TRBJ1-4	few	CASSQDGGVLWEKLFF	TGCGCCAGCAGCCAAGATGGTGGGGTACTCTGGGAAAAACTGTTTTTT
TRBV7-4	.	TRBJ2-7	.	CASSLILTPYEQYF	TGTGCCAGCAGCTTAATACTCACCCCCTACGAGCAGTACTTC
TRBV18	TRBD2	TRBJ2-3	many	CASSPQTSPTDTQYF	TGTGCCAGCTCACCGCAGACTAGCCCTACCGATACGCAGTATTTT
TRBV30	TRBD1	TRBJ2-7	.	CAWSVQGSEQYF	TGTGCCTGGAGTGTACAGGGGAGCGAGCAGTACTTC
TRBV9	.	TRBJ2-3	.	CASSGPPSTDTQYF	TGTGCCAGCAGCGGGCCCCCGAGCACAGATACGCAGTATTTT
TRBV12-3/TRBV12-4	.	TRBJ2-7	few	CASNPADSREQYF	TGTGCCAGCAACCCAGCGGACTCCCGGGAGCAGTACTTC
TRBV24-1	TRBD2	TRBJ2-1	.	CATSGLTSGTIYNEQFF	TGTGCCACCAGTGGCCTGACTAGCGGGACTATCTACAATGAGCAGTTCTTC
TRBV27	TRBD1	TRBJ2-7	.	CASSRGRDRGLYEQYF	TGTGCCAGCAGTCGGGGCCGGGACAGGGGGCTTTACGAGCAGTACTTC
TRBV7-2	.	TRBJ1-5	few	CASSLPGDQPQHF	TGTGCCAGCAGCTTACCAGGGGATCAGCCCCAGCATTTT
TRBV15	.	TRBJ2-1	few	CATSRARGQGGSYNEQFF	TGTGCCACCAGCAGAGCCCGGGGCCAAGGGGGATCCTACAATGAGCAGTTCTTC
TRBV6-2/TRBV6-3	.	TRBJ2-3	few	CASTDPGPPADTQYF	TGTGCCAGCACCGATCCGGGACCCCCTGCCGATACGCAGTATTTT
TRBV30	.	TRBJ2-3	.	CAWSLGTDTQYF	TGTGCCTGGAGTTTAGGCACAGATACGCAGTATTTT
TRBV10-2	.	TRBJ1-4	many	CASSEFRANEKLFF	TGCGCCAGCAGTGAATTCAGAGCGAATGAAAAACTGTTTTTT
TRBV20-1	TRBD2	TRBJ2-2	.	CSATKTSGGNTGELFF	TGCAGTGCTACCAAAACTAGCGGGGGGAACACCGGGGAGCTGTTTTTT
TRBV30	.	TRBJ2-1	few	CAWSSGYYNEQFF	TGTGCCTGGTCGAGCGGGTACTACAATGAGCAGTTCTTC
TRBV4-3	TRBD2	TRBJ2-3	few	CASSQGVGGLAPADTQYF	TGCGCCAGCAGCCAAGGTGTGGGGGGACTAGCTCCCGCAGATACGCAGTATTTT
TRBV15	.	TRBJ2-2	few	CATSRDPPGGVTGELFF	TGTGCCACCAGCAGAGATCCGCCCGGGGGTGTCACCGGGGAGCTGTTTTTT
TRBV30	.	TRBJ1-5	many	CAWSTPNQPQHF	TGTGCCTGGAGTACGCCGAATCAGCCCCAGCATTTT
TRBV7-2	.	TRBJ2-5	many	CASSFGHVGTQYF	TGTGCCAGCAGCTTCGGACACGTCGGGACCCAGTACTTC
TRBV29-1	TRBD1	TRBJ2-7	many	CSATPGQGHYEQYF	TGCAGCGCCACCCCGGGACAGGGCCACTACGAGCAGTACTTC
TRBV29-1	TRBD1	TRBJ2-7	few	CSVHGTGWEQYF	TGCAGCGTACATGGGACAGGGTGGGAGCAGTACTTC
TRBV20-1	TRBD1	TRBJ2-7	.	CSARDSLKIYEQYF	TGCAGTGCACGGGACAGTCTCAAAATCTACGAGCAGTACTTC
TRBV4-2	.	TRBJ2-3	many	CASSPEARADTQYF	TGTGCCAGCAGCCCGGAAGCCCGTGCAGATACGCAGTATTTT
TRBV20-1	.	TRBJ2-1	few	CSARDPGPGDNEQFF	TGCAGTGCTAGAGATCCGGGTCCAGGCGACAATGAGCAGTTCTTC
TRBV29-1	TRBD1	TRBJ1-1	.	CSVGGQGAEAFF	TGCAGCGTCGGGGGACAGGGCGCTGAAGCTTTCTTT
TRBV7-2	TRBD1	TRBJ2-5	few	CASSLHGTVGGETQYF	TGTGCCAGCAGCTTGCACGGGACAGTCGGAGGAGAGACCCAGTACTTC
TRBV28	.	TRBJ2-5	.	CASKPELEETQYF	TGTGCCAGCAAACCGGAACTAGAAGAGACCCAGTACTTC